Listed below are T cell receptor beta chains from one sample, sequenced in a study of cytomegalovirus exposure and HLA in healthy donors. TCRdb keeps only in-frame clones here, not all; method: immunoSEQ multiplex PCR. The sample lists tens of thousands of clones; roughly 96% were seen once. The sequencing input was PBMCs. The source is a man aged 18 to 30 in good health and CMV-seronegative. Both conserved end residues are part of each CDR3. Each record gives: CDR3 length, V gene, CDR3 protein.

18,TRBV9,CASSVGGSLGGWDNEQFF
13,TRBV19,CASSGQLNTEAFF
17,TRBV9,CASSEGLAGAPYNEQFF
14,TRBV9,CASSPWTGVKEQYF
19,TRBV27,CASSPLDRASYSGANVLTF
11,TRBV6-6,CASSEGRGYTF
15,TRBV27,CASSLSQGMNTEAFF
15,TRBV28,CASSLDRGRWTEAFF
17,TRBV4-1,CASSRPGTRVSYNEQFF
17,TRBV28,CASSSPPGAGGTNEQYF
16,TRBV10-3,CAISDTGQGGTGELFF
15,TRBV6-1,CASMWTGGAGQPQHF
15,TRBV5-4,CASSLDGSSYNEQFF
14,TRBV19,CASKLGTGFGEAFF
14,TRBV10-2,CASSGGQGEGGYTF
14,TRBV7-2,CASSFFLLSYEQYF
14,TRBV6-5,CASSYGTGTDTQYF
15,TRBV19,CASSPLDRSDYGYTF
13,TRBV5-1,CASKSGGGNGYTF
14,TRBV9,CASSVQGSGNTIYF
15,TRBV19,CATSRQSISGNTIYF
16,TRBV11-1,CASSLERMRVDTEAFF
16,TRBV5-6,CASSVGAGQGSYEQYF
12,TRBV19,CASTDIFYGYTF
12,TRBV6-5,CASSSQGNTIYF
17,TRBV28,CASSLRRVGTGGYEQYF
13,TRBV28,CASTGTGAIEAFF
14,TRBV28,CASSLDSGDNEQFF
15,TRBV4-1,CASSRAILQSYEQYF
13,TRBV2,CASSAILNTEAFF
14,TRBV5-6,CASSLGQGSYEQYF
15,TRBV9,CASSAGAGLTDTQYF
15,TRBV19,CASSLGGNSNQPQHF
15,TRBV18,CASSPLAGTQETQYF
16,TRBV28,CASSSQAAGVSYEQYF
14,TRBV7-2,CASSPNRGNQPQHF
19,TRBV12-5,CASGLVRGGALGGANVLTF
16,TRBV11-2,CASSLGSGASTDTQYF
12,TRBV23-1,CASSQGDSEQYF
15,TRBV15,CATSSGTGGSYEQYF
14,TRBV5-4,CASSLDRGTGELFF
18,TRBV12-5,CASGKSRAGQSRANVLTF
15,TRBV9,CASSGSGGTQETQYF
14,TRBV4-1,CASSQDRGEDTQYF
16,TRBV11-3,CASSFRTGGETGELFF
19,TRBV10-3,CAIIERTSDWHSGTDTQYF
18,TRBV23-1,CASSGGLSVEGEDQPQHF
14,TRBV6-6,CASMVGHMNTEAFF
18,TRBV21-1,CASSKVPLGQGSGNTIYF
16,TRBV6-1,CASSATGQEPSYEQYF
17,TRBV4-1,CASSRTGENPKWDGYTF
15,TRBV2,CASSESGGGTYEQYF
13,TRBV2,CASSAFFQETQYF
14,TRBV27,CASSPIGGDSPLHF
16,TRBV19,CASGPPGDREGGTQYF
18,TRBV5-6,CASSLAIRGGVGYNEQFF
13,TRBV7-9,CASSDRDTYEQYF